One sample yielded the 7 T cell receptor beta chains listed below, sequenced in a study of identical twins. TCRdb reanalysed the 5' RACE reads using MiXCR and keeps one entry per CDR3 protein. Counted here are 300,000 or so distinct CDR3 sequences, roughly 10% occurring once; the ten biggest clones make up 5.5% to 9%. These data are also associated with another study on yellow fever vaccine responses in identical twins.

Sequenced: CD8+ T cells sorted from blood. These receptor sequences come from a woman between 18 and 29 years old in good health.

This clonotype was seen more than once but under ten times. The chain uses TRBV11-2 and TRBJ2-3, with 7 bases identical to TRBD2. Germline V gene data show CDR1 as SGHAT and CDR2 as FQNNGV. V dropped 5 bases and J dropped 2; count of bases not matched to a gene: 16. The CDR3 loop spans 18 amino acids. CDR3 DNA sequence: TGTGCCAGCAGCCCATTTTTTGGGGACTACCGAACCACAGATACGCAGTATTTT. Its protein product is CASSPFFGDYRTTDTQYF.

The chain employs TRBV10-3 and TRBJ2-5, with TRBD2 identical over 7 bases. Germline V CDR1 and CDR2: ENHRY, SYGVKD. This CDR3 spans 17 amino acids. J lost 5 bases, V lost 0 bases, and 12 bases had no gene match. The CDR3 DNA reads TGTGCCATCAGTGAGTCCGTTTTGCGGGAGTTTCCGGAGACCCAGTACTTC. Its protein product is CAISESVLREFPETQYF.

CDR3 bases: TGTGCCAGCAGTTCCGGGGGGGGCGGCACTGAAGCTTTCTTT. This sequence encodes CASSSGGGGTEAFF. V usage is TRBV6-4 and J usage is TRBJ1-1; D perhaps matches TRBD1 (6 bases). Per the germline V gene, CDR1 is MRHNA and CDR2 is SNTAGT. The V gene lost 5 bases and the J gene lost 4 bases, with 14 bases spanning the gap. The CDR3 is 14 residues long.

This clonotype was observed a few times. The chain employs TRBV29-1 and TRBJ1-1; D gene ambiguous. The CDR3 is 12 amino acids. From germline, CDR1 is SQVTM and CDR2 ANQGSEA. V gave up 6 bases and J gave up 0 bases, with 8 bases separating them. The CDR3 DNA reads TGCAGCGTCAGGCGGCTGAACACTGAAGCTTTCTTT. It translates to CSVRRLNTEAFF.

This clonotype was picked up a small number of times. This chain connects TRBV7-9 to TRBJ2-1; D could derive from TRBD1 or TRBD2 (5 bases each). Germline lookup yields CDR1 SEHNR and CDR2 FQNEAQ (reference sequence). V shed 3 bases and J shed 5 bases, with 8 bases lying between them. This CDR3 comprises 13 residues. In nucleotides, the CDR3 is TGTGCCAGCAGCTTTGAGGGGAACAATGAGCAGTTCTTC. It codes for CASSFEGNNEQFF.

This clonotype was seen repeatedly, ten times or more. The rearrangement links TRBV25-1 to TRBJ1-2, with a possible D match to TRBD1 (5 bases). Germline V CDR1 and CDR2: MGHDK, SYGVNS. This CDR3 contains 13 residues. V dropped 6 bases and J dropped 3 bases, with 11 bases sitting between them. The DNA for the CDR3 is TGTGCCAGCAGGGGACCCTCAGACTATGGCTACACCTTC. It encodes CASRGPSDYGYTF.

This clonotype has a count of ten or more. V and J are TRBV12-3 or TRBV12-4 and TRBJ2-7, with 10 bases identical to TRBD2. The CDR3 runs 14 residues. The V and J ends lost 4 bases and 6 bases, in that order; junction bases with no gene match: 6. The CDR3 sequence: CASSSTSGTGEQYF. The CDR3 nucleotides are TGTGCCAGCAGTTCCACTAGCGGGACCGGCGAGCAGTACTTC.